This T cell receptor beta chain originates from a study of blood T cell repertoires in COVID-19. Across the whole study: Donors in the United States, Italy and Spain gave samples during acute or convalescent COVID-19. The analysed material was cDNA or gDNA that came from T cells, B-cell-depleted T cells, or PBMCs.

Only a few counts were recorded for this clone. Looked up from germline, CDR1 is SGHDT and CDR2 is YYEEEE. V shed 3 bases and J 5 bases; nucleotides not matched to a gene: 4. The CDR3 consists of 14 residues. The authors' processing: Researchers report that nucleated cell counts were estimated from reference gene primer amplification. Sequencing used immunoSEQ multiplex PCR; TCRdb keeps in-frame clones, though not all of them. V and J calls and clone size are those listed in that table; D and trimming were worked out from the DNA. The repertoire holds 220,000 or so clones, with roughly 85% as singletons.

The receptor comes from a man in his fifties or sixties who had recovered from COVID-19. V usage is TRBV5-6 and J usage is TRBJ1-2, with 10 bases fitting TRBD1. The sequencing sample was made of peripheral blood. The CDR3: CASSSGTGVYGYTF. In DNA form, the CDR3 reads TGTGCCAGCAGCTCCGGGACAGGGGTTTATGGCTACACCTTC.